Listed below are T cell receptor beta chains from one sample, sequenced in a study of early T cells in non-severe SARS-CoV-2 infection. TCRdb independently ran MiXCR on the 5' RACE reads; one entry per CDR3 protein. Here the sample spans around 60,000 distinct CDR3 sequences, about 13% being singletons. The sample was whole blood. The receptors were sampled from an adult who was a healthcare worker with PCR-confirmed SARS-CoV-2 infection or an uninfected control (not recorded which). The CDR3 runs from the conserved cysteine through the conserved F or W. D genes are given only for firm matches. Part of the rows lack a size; the others show once, few, many or a class for expanded clones.

>NA|TRBJ1-5|TRBD1|TRBV4-1
CASSQLDRGRGSQPQHF
TGCGCCAGCAGCCAGTTAGACAGGGGAAGAGGCAGTCAGCCCCAGCATTTT
>NA|TRBJ2-1|TRBD2|TRBV20-1
CSASKAGDSREQFF
TGCAGTGCTAGTAAAGCGGGAGACTCACGTGAGCAGTTCTTC
>many|TRBJ2-1|TRBD1|TRBV3-1
CASSITGALYNEQFF
TGTGCCAGCAGCATAACAGGGGCTCTATACAATGAGCAGTTCTTC
>few|TRBJ2-7|NA|TRBV12-3/TRBV12-4
CASRPRGSYEQYF
TGTGCCAGCAGACCCCGAGGGTCCTACGAGCAGTACTTC
>many|TRBJ2-7|TRBD1|TRBV20-1
CSARAQGVYEQYF
TGCAGTGCTAGAGCACAGGGGGTCTACGAGCAGTACTTC
>NA|TRBJ2-3|TRBD1|TRBV9
CASSASTGAADTQYF
TGTGCCAGCAGCGCGTCGACAGGGGCGGCGGATACGCAGTATTTT
>many|TRBJ1-5|TRBD1|TRBV7-6
CASSATGALSNQPQHF
TGTGCCAGCAGTGCGACAGGGGCTCTTAGCAATCAGCCCCAGCATTTT
>few|TRBJ2-7|NA|TRBV4-3
CASSQDSGYDYEQYF
TGCGCCAGCAGCCAAGATTCGGGGTACGACTACGAGCAGTACTTC
>few|TRBJ2-7|TRBD2|TRBV28
CASGRLAGVHEQYF
TGTGCCAGCGGCCGACTAGCGGGAGTCCACGAGCAGTACTTC
>NA|TRBJ2-7|TRBD1|TRBV14
CASSPRKRSGGQYEQYF
TGTGCCAGCAGCCCTAGAAAACGATCAGGGGGTCAGTACGAGCAGTACTTC
>NA|TRBJ2-3|NA|TRBV28
CASRTSGSTDTQYF
TGTGCCAGCCGGACCAGCGGGAGCACAGATACGCAGTATTTT
>many|TRBJ2-1|NA|TRBV6-2/TRBV6-3
CASTPTGRGNEQFF
TGTGCCAGCACCCCGACAGGGAGGGGCAATGAGCAGTTCTTC
>many|TRBJ2-1|NA|TRBV11-2
CASSLVYEQFF
TGTGCCAGCAGCTTAGTCTATGAGCAGTTCTTC
>few|TRBJ2-3|NA|TRBV19
CASSIPRTDTQYF
TGTGCCAGTAGTATTCCCCGGACAGATACGCAGTATTTT
>few|TRBJ2-7|TRBD1|TRBV11-2
CASSLDFPSDRDSYEQYF
TGTGCCAGCAGCTTAGATTTCCCCTCGGACAGGGATTCCTACGAGCAGTACTTC
>NA|TRBJ2-7|NA|TRBV3-1
CASSQNRQPYEQYF
TGTGCCAGCAGCCAAAACAGGCAGCCCTACGAGCAGTACTTC
>few|TRBJ1-1|NA|TRBV9
CASSNLQGSEAFF
TGTGCCAGCAGTAACCTACAGGGATCTGAAGCTTTCTTT
>many|TRBJ2-6|NA|TRBV5-4
CASSFITRSGANVLTF
TGTGCCAGCAGCTTCATTACTAGATCTGGGGCCAACGTCCTGACTTTC
>few|TRBJ1-1|NA|TRBV27
CASSLYRGTEAFF
TGTGCCAGCAGTTTATATCGAGGCACTGAAGCTTTCTTT
>NA|TRBJ2-2|NA|TRBV21-1
CASSKSFRGGLTGELFF
TGTGCCAGCAGCAAAAGCTTTCGCGGGGGGCTCACCGGGGAGCTGTTTTTT
>few|TRBJ2-2|NA|TRBV29-1
CSVAGTINTGELFF
TGCAGCGTGGCCGGGACAATCAACACCGGGGAGCTGTTTTTT
>NA|TRBJ1-2|TRBD1|TRBV20-1
CSARGTDGYGYTF
TGCAGTGCTCGAGGGACAGACGGCTATGGCTACACCTTC
>many|TRBJ2-1|NA|TRBV19
CASSISSLNEQFF
TGTGCCAGTAGTATATCCTCTCTAAATGAGCAGTTCTTC
>many|TRBJ2-3|NA|TRBV30
CAWSRRLNTQYF
TGTGCCTGGAGTAGGAGACTAAATACGCAGTATTTT
>few|TRBJ2-3|NA|TRBV20-1
CSASDGPTDTQYF
TGCAGTGCTAGTGACGGGCCGACAGATACGCAGTATTTT
>NA|TRBJ2-5|NA|TRBV18
CASSPKKETQYF
TGTGCCAGCTCACCAAAGAAGGAGACCCAGTACTTC
>many|TRBJ2-2|NA|TRBV24-1
CATSDAGTNTGELFF
TGTGCCACCAGTGATGCGGGGACGAACACCGGGGAGCTGTTTTTT